The 32 T cell receptor beta chains reported below all come from one sample, sequenced in a study of T cell responses to AZD1222 COVID-19 vaccine. Using immunoSEQ multiplex PCR, the repertoire was profiled, and TCRdb retains in-frame clones only, with some absent. The table shows about 120,000 clones, with over 80% occurring only once. The sample here was peripheral blood, taken on day 0 of AZD1222 vaccination. These receptors all come from an adult in good health.

The chain employs TRBV7-8 and TRBJ2-1; weak D call: TRBD2 (6 bases). The V end lost 2 bases, the J end lost 2 bases, and 10 bases lay between the germline ends. The CDR3 is 15 amino acids. Looked up from germline, CDR1 is SGHVS and CDR2 is FQNEAQ. The CDR3 region is CASSLRENPYNEQFF. CDR3 coding DNA: TGTGCCAGCAGCTTACGGGAGAACCCCTACAATGAGCAGTTCTTC.

This rearrangement joins TRBV19 to TRBJ1-1; D remains unclear. Deletions cut 2 bases from V and 8 bases from J, with 9 bases between. Germline loops: CDR1 LNHDA, CDR2 SQIVND (reference sequence). The CDR3 length is 12 residues. The DNA for the CDR3 is TGTGCCAGTAGTATATCAAGGACCGAAGCTTTCTTT. This codes for CASSISRTEAFF.

V and J are TRBV28 and TRBJ1-6; D is unclear. The CDR3 sequence is 13 residues long. Germline V gives CDR1 MDHEN, CDR2 SYDVKM. Trimming pared 3 bases from V and 8 bases from J, leaving 8 bases between. Here the CDR3 DNA reads TGTGCCAGCAGTTTGGTCGGAGATTCACCCCTCCACTTT. Translating gives CASSLVGDSPLHF.

The genes are TRBV11-3 and TRBJ1-2; no clear D gene. CDR3 length: 15 amino acids. Trimming stripped 3 bases from V and 6 bases from J, with 17 bases between. CDR1 and CDR2 (germline): SGHNT, YENEEA. The CDR3 protein is CASSLDSSEYHGYTF. The CDR3 nucleotides are TGTGCCAGCAGCTTGGATAGTTCAGAGTACCATGGCTACACCTTC.

This sequence joins TRBV6-5 and TRBJ2-5; TRBD1 might be the D (6 bases). The CDR3 loop spans 14 amino acids. V lost 6 bases and J 7 bases, leaving 18 bases between the germline ends. Germline CDR1 MNHEY, CDR2 SVGAGI. The CDR3 nucleotides are TGTGCCAGCAGGGACAGAGAGGCCAGGGTGACCCAGTACTTC. It translates to CASRDREARVTQYF.

V gene TRBV28 combines with J gene TRBJ1-2; the D gene is possibly TRBD1 (6 bases). CDR3 length: 13 amino acids. Trimming left V 6 bases short and J 6 bases short, with 14 bases between. CDR1 is MDHEN and CDR2 is SYDVKM in the germline V gene. CDR3 residues: CASSIQGGHGYTF. CDR3 bases: TGTGCCAGCAGCATACAGGGTGGTCATGGCTACACCTTC.

J is TRBJ1-3 and V is TRBV7-2, with 7 bases fitting TRBD1. Germline V CDR1 and CDR2: SGHTA, FQGNSA. Trimming at V came to 1 base and at J to 3 bases, leaving 6 bases not matched to a gene. CDR3 length equals 16 residues. CDR3 region: CASSLGQGLYGNTIYF. The CDR3 region has the DNA TGTGCCAGCAGCTTAGGACAGGGTCTGTATGGAAACACCATATATTTT.

This clone was observed a single time. J is TRBJ1-2 and V is TRBV7-2, with D unresolved. V lost 3 bases to trimming and J lost 0 bases, with 8 bases between them. There are 14 residues in the CDR3. Germline CDR1 reads SGHTA; CDR2 reads FQGNSA. The CDR3, as DNA: TGTGCCAGCAGCTTGGTTCGTGCTAACTATGGCTACACCTTC. This sequence encodes CASSLVRANYGYTF.

The V gene is TRBV6-1, the J gene TRBJ2-5; TRBD2 aligns across 10 bases. This CDR3 comprises 15 residues. Trimming cost V 6 bases and J 2 bases; bases outside gene matches: 6. The germline CDR1 and CDR2 sequences are MNHNS and SASEGT. CDR3 nucleotides: TGTGCCAGCAGGATTAGCGGGGGGAATCAAGAGACCCAGTACTTC. Translation gives CASRISGGNQETQYF.

In this sample, this clone turned up once. The rearrangement uses TRBV5-8 and TRBJ2-7; 10 nucleotides match TRBD1. Losses at the gene ends were 6 bases for V and 1 base for J; bases not matched to a gene: 10. The CDR3 has 16 amino acids. Looked up from germline, CDR1 is SGHTS and CDR2 is YDEGEE. The CDR3 DNA reads TGTGCCAGCAACGCCGGGGACAGGGGTGGATCCTACGAGCAGTACTTC. Translation gives CASNAGDRGGSYEQYF.

Points on this clone: The junction does not match germline at one end; this may be a read error. This chain joins TRBV7-7 and TRBJ2-1, with D tentatively TRBD2 (6 bases). The germline CDR1 and CDR2 sequences are SSHAT and FNYEAQ (reference sequence). The CDR3 runs 13 residues. This chain's CDR3 is CASSRGELEEQFF. DNA of the CDR3: TGTGCTAGCAGCCGCGGGGAGCTAGAGGAGCAGTTCTTC.

This clone was seen a single time. The chain has TRBV29-1 and TRBJ2-7, with D possibly TRBD1 on 5 matching bases. Germline assignment: CDR1 SQVTM and CDR2 ANQGSEA. This CDR3 is 13 amino acids long. Trimming took off 5 bases at V and 4 bases at J, with 15 bases between the two ends. The CDR3 is CSVLILGVYEQYF. CDR3 DNA sequence: TGCAGCGTTCTCATCCTAGGGGTTTACGAGCAGTACTTC.

The J gene is TRBJ2-3, the V gene TRBV28, with 7 bases identical to TRBD2. This CDR3 comprises 15 residues. Germline lookup yields CDR1 MDHEN and CDR2 SYDVKM. The ends lost 6 bases at V and 0 bases at J; junction bases unmatched: 6. CDR3 region: CASSPRGWSTDTQYF. The CDR3 DNA reads as TGTGCCAGCAGCCCGCGGGGGTGGAGCACAGATACGCAGTATTTT.

The rearrangement uses TRBV2 and TRBJ2-2, with TRBD1 identical over 7 bases. Germline loops: CDR1 SNHLY, CDR2 FYNNEI. V was pared by 6 bases and J by 0 bases, with 4 bases of the junction left unmatched. The CDR3 consists of 15 residues. The DNA for the CDR3 is TGTGCCAGCAGGACGCAGGGGGCGAACACCGGGGAGCTGTTTTTT. Residues: CASRTQGANTGELFF.

This clone was seen only once. The chain is built from TRBV18 and TRBJ1-1; D possibly corresponds to TRBD1 (5 bases). Trimming shortened V by 6 bases and J by 3 bases, and 14 bases separated the two germline ends. Germline V lookup: CDR1 KGHSH, CDR2 LQKENI. CDR3 length: 14 residues. Here the CDR3 DNA reads TGTGCCAGCTCGCCAGCGACAGTATACACTGAAGCTTTCTTT. Translating gives CASSPATVYTEAFF.

The V gene is TRBV4-1, the J gene TRBJ1-6, with D hard to call. Trimming removed 1 base at V and 10 bases at J, with 17 bases between. The CDR3 consists of 16 residues. CDR1 is MGHRA, CDR2 YSYEKL, per germline. CDR3 DNA sequence: TGCGCCAGCAGCCAAGGGACGGGCCTGGGCCTGTCACCCCTCCACTTT. Translation gives CASSQGTGLGLSPLHF.

The chain uses TRBV28 and TRBJ2-1, with 10 bases lining up with TRBD2. The CDR3 loop spans 15 amino acids. Unmatched junction bases numbered 5, after V lost 3 bases and J lost 6 bases. Looked up from germline, CDR1 is MDHEN and CDR2 is SYDVKM. CDR3 amino acids: CASSLGTSETNEQFF. The CDR3 nucleotides are TGTGCCAGCAGTTTGGGGACTAGCGAGACCAATGAGCAGTTCTTC.

This chain joins TRBV11-3 and TRBJ1-1; TRBD1 agrees at 9 bases. The length of the CDR3 is 15 residues. V lost 5 bases and J lost 2; bases outside the gene matches: 6. The germline V gene has CDR1 SGHNT and CDR2 YENEEA. Here the CDR3 reads CASSPHRGPNTEAFF. CDR3 in DNA: TGTGCCAGCAGCCCACACAGGGGGCCCAACACTGAAGCTTTCTTT.

This sequence joins TRBV18 and TRBJ1-3, with D possibly matching TRBD1 (5 bases). The CDR3 covers 16 residues. The V and J ends lost 6 bases and 1 base respectively, with 16 bases between them. Germline V lookup: CDR1 KGHSH, CDR2 LQKENI. This CDR3 is CASSYSRVESGNTIYF. The CDR3 coding sequence is TGTGCCAGCTCGTACAGCAGGGTCGAGTCTGGAAACACCATATATTTT.

The J gene is TRBJ1-2, the V gene TRBV2; no clear D gene. This CDR3 contains 13 residues. Trimming stripped 2 bases from V and 8 bases from J, with 12 bases between. Germline V gene lookup returns CDR1 SNHLY and CDR2 FYNNEI. CDR3 residues: CASSETRGGGYTF. Written as DNA, the CDR3 is TGTGCCAGCAGTGAAACCCGGGGAGGAGGCTACACCTTC.

The chain carries TRBV7-2 and TRBJ2-1; D is undetermined. This CDR3 has 17 amino acids. The germline V gene encodes CDR1 SGHTA and CDR2 FQGNSA. Deletions cut 5 bases from V and 4 bases from J, with 21 bases between. The CDR3 loop is CASSPEGPLVIYNEQFF. The CDR3, as DNA: TGTGCCAGCAGCCCCGAAGGCCCCTTAGTCATTTACAATGAGCAGTTCTTC. Full variable domain (outside the CDR3, taken from reference TRBV7-2 and TRBJ2-1): GAGVSQSPSNKVTEKGKDVELRCDPISGHTALYWYRQSLGQGLEFLIYFQGNSAPDKSGLPSDRFSAERTGGSVSTLTIQRTQQEDSAVYLCASSPEGPLVIYNEQFFGPGTRLTVL.

The chain combines TRBV7-8 with TRBJ1-5, with no clear D. Germline loops: CDR1 SGHVS, CDR2 FQNEAQ. CDR3 size: 17 residues. The V gene lost 1 base and the J gene lost 4 bases, with 17 bases spanning the gap. CDR3: CASSLEGFIRPNQPQHF. CDR3 DNA: TGTGCCAGCAGCTTAGAAGGGTTTATACGACCTAATCAGCCCCAGCATTTT.

The chain recombines TRBV30 with TRBJ1-2; 7 bases are a match to TRBD1. V lost 5 bases, J lost 4 bases, and 4 bases stayed unmatched. This CDR3 region has 12 residues. In germline, CDR1 is GTSNPN, CDR2 SVGIG (reference sequence). In DNA form, the CDR3 reads TGTGCCTGGGAAGGGGGCACCTATGGCTACACCTTC. Residues: CAWEGGTYGYTF.

The rearrangement links TRBV28 to TRBJ2-3, with 9 positions matching TRBD2. Trimming cost V 5 bases and J 3 bases; bases outside gene matches: 15. The CDR3 totals 18 residues. CDR1 is MDHEN and CDR2 is SYDVKM in the germline V gene. The CDR3 spells CASSPPPGAGGVTDTQYF. For the CDR3, the DNA is TGTGCCAGCAGTCCCCCTCCAGGGGCGGGAGGGGTAACAGATACGCAGTATTTT.

Turning to this clone: This same CDR3 is encoded by further DNA sequences in the sample. This chain uses TRBV3-1 (or the pseudogene TRBV3-2) with TRBJ2-7; D is uncertain. Trimming removed 2 bases at V and 7 bases at J, with 6 bases between. Germline V gene data show CDR1 as LGHDT and CDR2 as YNNKEL (reference sequence). CDR3 length equals 11 residues. In DNA, the CDR3 is TGTGCCAGCAGCCAAACGTGGGAGCAGTACTTC. Amino acid sequence: CASSQTWEQYF.

The chain recombines TRBV10-3 with TRBJ2-7; D is tentatively TRBD1 or TRBD2 (5 bases each). Germline values: CDR1 ENHRY, CDR2 SYGVKD. Trimming stripped 2 bases from V and 3 bases from J, with 11 bases between. This CDR3 is 14 amino acids long. The CDR3 nucleotides read TGTGCCATCAGTGAGAAGCGGACAAGCTACGAGCAGTACTTC. Amino acids: CAISEKRTSYEQYF.

The chain joins TRBV6-5 to TRBJ2-1; 9 bases line up with TRBD2. Germline-derived CDR1 and CDR2 are MNHEY and SVGAGI. With 6 bases clipped from V and 8 bases from J, the junction kept 11 bases outside the gene matches. The CDR3 is 15 amino acids. DNA for the CDR3: TGTGCCAGCAGCCGTAGTAGCGGGAGCGGTTATGAGCAGTTCTTC. Amino acids: CASSRSSGSGYEQFF.

The V and J genes are TRBV28 and TRBJ2-1; 7 nucleotides match TRBD2. This CDR3 has 15 amino acids. Germline assignment: CDR1 MDHEN and CDR2 SYDVKM. J lost 4 bases, V lost 3 bases, and 6 bases had no gene match. CDR3 residues: CASSFRDYYYNEQFF. CDR3 sequence (DNA): TGTGCCAGCAGTTTTCGGGACTACTATTACAATGAGCAGTTCTTC.

The genes are TRBV5-8 and TRBJ1-6, with D possibly matching TRBD1 (6 bases). Looked up from germline, CDR1 is SGHTS and CDR2 is YDEGEE. The CDR3 extends over 13 amino acids. Trimming removed 10 bases from V and 4 bases from J, with 12 bases in between. The CDR3 bases are TGTGCCCGGGCGGGGGCTTATAATTCACCCCTCCACTTT. Its translation is CARAGAYNSPLHF.

The chain links TRBV11-2 to TRBJ2-3; D remains unclear. V lost 1 base and J 15 bases, leaving 11 bases between the germline ends. Germline CDR1 is SGHAT and CDR2 is FQNNGV. The CDR3 is 11 amino acids. The CDR3 loop reads CASSLGLGFYF. The CDR3 region has the DNA TGTGCCAGCAGCTTAGGGCTCGGCTTCTATTTT.

The J gene is TRBJ2-2, the V gene TRBV9; 11 bases fit TRBD2. The CDR3 loop spans 15 amino acids. Germline lookup yields CDR1 SGDLS and CDR2 YYNGEE. The ends lost 8 bases at V and 6 bases at J; junction bases unmatched: 9. The chain's CDR3 is CASEPLAGGSGELFF. The CDR3 DNA sequence: TGTGCCAGTGAACCCCTAGCGGGAGGCTCCGGGGAGCTGTTTTTT.

This clone showed up just once. The V and J genes are TRBV11-2 and TRBJ1-2, with D perhaps TRBD1 (5 bases). Trimming stripped 5 bases from V and 5 bases from J, with 21 bases between. The CDR3 loop spans 16 amino acids. The V gene's germline CDR1 is SGHAT and CDR2 FQNNGV. The CDR3 loop reads CASSRITAGWGYGYTF. The CDR3 nucleotides are TGTGCCAGCAGCCGAATTACGGCAGGGTGGGGATATGGCTACACCTTC. The complete variable domain, with remaining parts taken from reference TRBV11-2 and TRBJ1-2, reads EAGVAQSPRYKIIEKRQSVAFWCNPISGHATLYWYQQILGQGPKLLIQFQNNGVVDDSQLPKDRFSAERLKGVDSTLKIQPAKLEDSAVYLCASSRITAGWGYGYTFGSGTRLTVV.